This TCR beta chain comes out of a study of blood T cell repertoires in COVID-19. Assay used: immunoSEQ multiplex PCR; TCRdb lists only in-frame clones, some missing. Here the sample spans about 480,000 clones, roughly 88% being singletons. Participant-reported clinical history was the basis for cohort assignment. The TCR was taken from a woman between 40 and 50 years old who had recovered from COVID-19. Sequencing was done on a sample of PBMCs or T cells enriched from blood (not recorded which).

The CDR3 spells CASTSASSYNEQFF. For the CDR3, the DNA is TGTGCCAGTACTAGCGCGAGCTCCTACAATGAGCAGTTCTTC. The rearrangement links TRBV19 to TRBJ2-1; D is possibly TRBD2 (6 bases). V lost 7 bases, J lost 0 bases, and 10 bases lay in between. The CDR3 is 14 residues long. CDR1 is LNHDA, CDR2 SQIVND, per germline (reference sequence).